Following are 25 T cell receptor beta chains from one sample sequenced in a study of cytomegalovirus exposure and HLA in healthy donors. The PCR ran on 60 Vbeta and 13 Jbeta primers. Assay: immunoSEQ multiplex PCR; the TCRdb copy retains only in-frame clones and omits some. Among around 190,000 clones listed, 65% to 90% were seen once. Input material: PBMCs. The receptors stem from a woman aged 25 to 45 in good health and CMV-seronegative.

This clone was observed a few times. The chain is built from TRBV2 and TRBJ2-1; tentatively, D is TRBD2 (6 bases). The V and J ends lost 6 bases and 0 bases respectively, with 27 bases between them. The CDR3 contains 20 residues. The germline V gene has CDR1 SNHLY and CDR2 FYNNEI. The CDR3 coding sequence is TGTGCCAGCAGGGGGCCGGGACGTCGACTAGAACGGGACTCCTACAATGAGCAGTTCTTC. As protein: CASRGPGRRLERDSYNEQFF. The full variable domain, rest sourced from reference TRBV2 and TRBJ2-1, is EPEVTQTPSHQVTQMGQEVILRCVPISNHLYFYWYRQILGQKVEFLVSFYNNEISEKSEIFDDQFSVERPDGSNFTLKIRSTKLEDSAMYFCASRGPGRRLERDSYNEQFFGPGTRLTVL.

CDR3 protein: CSVETGTGEKLFF. In nucleotides, the CDR3 is TGCAGCGTGGAGACAGGGACTGGGGAAAAACTGTTTTTT. This chain uses TRBV29-1 with TRBJ1-4; TRBD1 aligns across 7 bases. Germline trimming cut 6 bases from V and 8 bases from J; bases unmatched to any gene: 9. The length of the CDR3 is 13 residues. Germline CDR1 and CDR2: SQVTM and ANQGSEA.

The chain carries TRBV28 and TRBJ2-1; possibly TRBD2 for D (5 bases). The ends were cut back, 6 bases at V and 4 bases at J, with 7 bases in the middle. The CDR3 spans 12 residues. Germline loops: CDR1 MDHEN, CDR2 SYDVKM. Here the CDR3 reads CASSGEYNEQFF. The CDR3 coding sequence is TGTGCCAGCAGCGGGGAATACAATGAGCAGTTCTTC.

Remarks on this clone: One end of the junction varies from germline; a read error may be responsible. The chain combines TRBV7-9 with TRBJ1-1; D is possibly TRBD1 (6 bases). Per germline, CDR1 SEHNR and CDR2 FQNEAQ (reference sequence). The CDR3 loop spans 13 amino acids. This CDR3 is CASRLGGGLEAFF. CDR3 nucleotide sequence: TGTGCCAGCAGGTTAGGGGGGGGGCTTGAAGCTTTCTTT.

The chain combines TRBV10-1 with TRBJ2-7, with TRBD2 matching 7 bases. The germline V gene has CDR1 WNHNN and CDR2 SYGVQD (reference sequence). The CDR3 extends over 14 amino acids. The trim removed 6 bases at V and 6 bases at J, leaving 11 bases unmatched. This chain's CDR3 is CASSAALAAGEQYF. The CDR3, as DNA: TGCGCCAGCAGCGCGGCGCTAGCGGCGGGCGAGCAGTACTTC.

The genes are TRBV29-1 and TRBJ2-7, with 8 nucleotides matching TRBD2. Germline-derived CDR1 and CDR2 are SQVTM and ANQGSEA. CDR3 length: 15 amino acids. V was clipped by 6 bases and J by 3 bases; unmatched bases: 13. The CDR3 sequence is CSVRGGVSELYEQYF. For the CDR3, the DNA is TGCAGCGTCCGGGGGGGGGTTTCAGAACTCTACGAGCAGTACTTC.

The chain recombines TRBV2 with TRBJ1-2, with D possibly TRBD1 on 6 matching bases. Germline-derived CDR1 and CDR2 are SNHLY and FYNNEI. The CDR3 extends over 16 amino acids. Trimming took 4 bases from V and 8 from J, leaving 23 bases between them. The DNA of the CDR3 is TGTGCCAGCAGTGGGGGTGCCCAGGGGATGAGCCACGGCTACACCTTC. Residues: CASSGGAQGMSHGYTF.

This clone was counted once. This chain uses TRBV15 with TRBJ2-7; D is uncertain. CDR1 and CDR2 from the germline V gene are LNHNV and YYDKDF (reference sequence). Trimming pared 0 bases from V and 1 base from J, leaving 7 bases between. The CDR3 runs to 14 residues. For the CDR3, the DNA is TGTGCCACCAGCAGAGAACAGTTTTCCTACGAGCAGTACTTC. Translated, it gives CATSREQFSYEQYF.

This CDR3 reads CASSDRGDNDEQYF. CDR3 sequence (DNA): TGTGCCAGCAGTGACAGGGGAGATAACGACGAGCAGTACTTC. The J gene is TRBJ2-7, the V gene TRBV2; D perhaps matches TRBD1 (6 bases). The CDR3 has 14 amino acids. CDR1 and CDR2 from the germline V gene are SNHLY and FYNNEI. V lost 3 bases to trimming and J lost 5 bases, with 14 bases between them. Full variable domain (missing parts from reference TRBV2 and TRBJ2-7): EPEVTQTPSHQVTQMGQEVILRCVPISNHLYFYWYRQILGQKVEFLVSFYNNEISEKSEIFDDQFSVERPDGSNFTLKIRSTKLEDSAMYFCASSDRGDNDEQYFGPGTRLTVT.

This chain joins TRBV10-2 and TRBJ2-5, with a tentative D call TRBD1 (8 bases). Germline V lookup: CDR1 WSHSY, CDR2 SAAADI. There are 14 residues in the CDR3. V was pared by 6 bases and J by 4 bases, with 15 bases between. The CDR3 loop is CASRGTGGGETQYF. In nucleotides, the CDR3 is TGCGCCAGCAGAGGGACAGGCGGGGGAGAGACCCAGTACTTC.

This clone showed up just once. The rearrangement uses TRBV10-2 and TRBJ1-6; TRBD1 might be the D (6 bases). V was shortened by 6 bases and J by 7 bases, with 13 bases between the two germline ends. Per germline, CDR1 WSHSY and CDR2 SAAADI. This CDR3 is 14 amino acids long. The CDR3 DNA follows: TGCGCCAGCAGAGGGACACTAACGAATTCACCCCTCCACTTT. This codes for CASRGTLTNSPLHF.

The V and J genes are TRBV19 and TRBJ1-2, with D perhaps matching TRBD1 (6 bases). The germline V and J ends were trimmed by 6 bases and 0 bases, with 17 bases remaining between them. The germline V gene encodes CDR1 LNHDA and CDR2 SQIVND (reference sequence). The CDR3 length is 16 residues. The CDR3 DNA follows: TGTGCCAGTAGACACCTTGGGGGCGCAGCTAACTATGGCTACACCTTC. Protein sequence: CASRHLGGAANYGYTF.

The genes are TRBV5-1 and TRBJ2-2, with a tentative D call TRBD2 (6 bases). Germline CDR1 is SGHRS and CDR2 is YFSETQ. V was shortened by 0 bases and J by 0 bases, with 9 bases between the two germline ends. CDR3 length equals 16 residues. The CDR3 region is CASSLVLAANTGELFF. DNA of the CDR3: TGCGCCAGCAGCTTGGTACTAGCTGCGAACACCGGGGAGCTGTTTTTT.

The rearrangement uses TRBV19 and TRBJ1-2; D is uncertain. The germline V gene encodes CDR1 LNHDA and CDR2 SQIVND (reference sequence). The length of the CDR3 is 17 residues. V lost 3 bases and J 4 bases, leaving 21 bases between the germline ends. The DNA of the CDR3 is TGTGCCAGTAGTATGAGGTACGACGTCCGTAGGCTCTATGGCTACACCTTC. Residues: CASSMRYDVRRLYGYTF.

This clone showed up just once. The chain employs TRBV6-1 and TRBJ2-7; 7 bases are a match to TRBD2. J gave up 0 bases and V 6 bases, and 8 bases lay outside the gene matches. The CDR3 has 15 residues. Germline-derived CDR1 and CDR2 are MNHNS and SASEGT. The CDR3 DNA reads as TGTGCCAGCAGGATAGCGGGCGGCTTCTCCTACGAGCAGTACTTC. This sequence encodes CASRIAGGFSYEQYF.

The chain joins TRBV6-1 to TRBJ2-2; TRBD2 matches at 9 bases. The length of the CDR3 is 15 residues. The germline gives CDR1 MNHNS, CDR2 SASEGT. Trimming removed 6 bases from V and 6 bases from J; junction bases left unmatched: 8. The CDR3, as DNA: TGTGCCAGCAGGGTTTTCATAGCGGGAGCCGGGGAGCTGTTTTTT. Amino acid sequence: CASRVFIAGAGELFF.

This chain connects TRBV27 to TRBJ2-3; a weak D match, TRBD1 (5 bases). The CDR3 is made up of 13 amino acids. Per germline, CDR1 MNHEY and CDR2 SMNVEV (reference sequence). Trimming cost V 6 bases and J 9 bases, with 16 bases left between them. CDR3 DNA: TGTGCCAGCAGACGACAGACTGGGAACACGCAGTATTTT. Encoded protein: CASRRQTGNTQYF.

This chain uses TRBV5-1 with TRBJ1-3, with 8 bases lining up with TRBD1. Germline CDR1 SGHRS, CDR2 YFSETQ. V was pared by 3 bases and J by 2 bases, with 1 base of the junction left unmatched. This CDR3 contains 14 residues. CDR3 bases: TGCGCCAGCAGCTCAGGGGGCGCTGGAAACACCATATATTTT. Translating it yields CASSSGGAGNTIYF.

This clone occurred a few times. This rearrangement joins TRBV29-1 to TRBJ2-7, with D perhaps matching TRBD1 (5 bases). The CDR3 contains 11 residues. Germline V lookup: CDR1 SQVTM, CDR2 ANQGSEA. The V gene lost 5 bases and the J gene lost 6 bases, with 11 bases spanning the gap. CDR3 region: CSVLTGAEQYF. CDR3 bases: TGCAGCGTTTTAACAGGAGCCGAGCAGTACTTC.

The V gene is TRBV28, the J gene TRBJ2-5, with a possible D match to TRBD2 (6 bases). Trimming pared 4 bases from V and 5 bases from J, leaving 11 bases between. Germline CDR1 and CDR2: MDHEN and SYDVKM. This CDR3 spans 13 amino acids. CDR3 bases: TGTGCCAGCAGTTGGTCTAGCGTGGAGACCCAGTACTTC. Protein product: CASSWSSVETQYF.

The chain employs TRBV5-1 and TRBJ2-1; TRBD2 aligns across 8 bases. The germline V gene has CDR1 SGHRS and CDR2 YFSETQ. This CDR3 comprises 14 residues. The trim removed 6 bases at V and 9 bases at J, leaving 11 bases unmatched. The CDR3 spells CASTVGGDRGEQFF. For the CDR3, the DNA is TGCGCCAGCACGGTCGGGGGGGACCGGGGTGAGCAGTTCTTC.

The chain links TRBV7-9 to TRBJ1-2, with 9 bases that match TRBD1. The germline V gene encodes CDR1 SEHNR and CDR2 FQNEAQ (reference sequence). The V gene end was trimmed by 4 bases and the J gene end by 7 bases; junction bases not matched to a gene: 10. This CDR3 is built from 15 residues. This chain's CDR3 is CASSSGQGSSGGYTF. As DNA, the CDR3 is TGTGCCAGCAGCTCGGGACAGGGTTCCTCGGGTGGCTACACCTTC.

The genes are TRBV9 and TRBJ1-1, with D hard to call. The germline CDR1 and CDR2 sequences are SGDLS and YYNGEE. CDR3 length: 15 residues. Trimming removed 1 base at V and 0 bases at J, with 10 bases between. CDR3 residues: CASSVSPTVNTEAFF. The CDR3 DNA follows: TGTGCCAGCAGCGTAAGCCCCACTGTGAACACTGAAGCTTTCTTT. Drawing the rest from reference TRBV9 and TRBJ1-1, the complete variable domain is DSGVTQTPKHLITATGQRVTLRCSPRSGDLSVYWYQQSLDQGLQFLIQYYNGEERAKGNILERFSAQQFPDLHSELNLSSLELGDSALYFCASSVSPTVNTEAFFGQGTRLTVV.

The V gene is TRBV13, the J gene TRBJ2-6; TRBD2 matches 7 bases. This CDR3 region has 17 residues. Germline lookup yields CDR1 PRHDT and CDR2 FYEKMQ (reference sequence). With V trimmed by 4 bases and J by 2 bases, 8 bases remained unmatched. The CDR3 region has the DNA TGTGCCAGCAGCTACTTAGGGAGGGCTACTGGGGCCAACGTCCTGACTTTC. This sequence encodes CASSYLGRATGANVLTF.

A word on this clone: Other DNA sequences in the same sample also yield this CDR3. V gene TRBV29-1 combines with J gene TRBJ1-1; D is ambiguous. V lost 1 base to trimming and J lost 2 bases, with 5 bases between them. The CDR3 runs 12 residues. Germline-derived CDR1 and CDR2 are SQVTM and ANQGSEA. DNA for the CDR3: TGCAGCGTTGAAGCAGAAAACACTGAAGCTTTCTTT. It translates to CSVEAENTEAFF.